This T cell receptor (beta chain) was obtained from a study of T cell responses to AZD1222 COVID-19 vaccine. Profiling relied on immunoSEQ multiplex PCR, and the TCRdb table lists in-frame clones only, not all of them. The sample records fewer than 150,000 clones, 88% being singletons. Investigators merged groups given second doses at roughly 4 or roughly 12 weeks. The CDR3 has 15 residues. Germline values: CDR1 SGHKS, CDR2 YYEKEE (reference sequence). Trimming pared 7 bases from V and 3 bases from J, leaving 19 bases between. About this clone: Its antigen is not identified.

Points from the study as a whole: Repertoire samples came only from after the peak T cell response. The study found vaccine-associated CD4 TCRs spanning spike, dominant at 160-218 and 743-854.

The TCR comes from an adult who received the AZD1222 COVID-19 vaccine. Specimen: peripheral blood, collected 28 days after the second AZD1222 dose. V is TRBV5-5 and J is TRBJ1-1; D is possibly TRBD1 (6 bases). As DNA, the CDR3 is TGTGCCAGCGTCAGGGGCCCCTCGGGGTACACTGAAGCTTTCTTT. This codes for CASVRGPSGYTEAFF.